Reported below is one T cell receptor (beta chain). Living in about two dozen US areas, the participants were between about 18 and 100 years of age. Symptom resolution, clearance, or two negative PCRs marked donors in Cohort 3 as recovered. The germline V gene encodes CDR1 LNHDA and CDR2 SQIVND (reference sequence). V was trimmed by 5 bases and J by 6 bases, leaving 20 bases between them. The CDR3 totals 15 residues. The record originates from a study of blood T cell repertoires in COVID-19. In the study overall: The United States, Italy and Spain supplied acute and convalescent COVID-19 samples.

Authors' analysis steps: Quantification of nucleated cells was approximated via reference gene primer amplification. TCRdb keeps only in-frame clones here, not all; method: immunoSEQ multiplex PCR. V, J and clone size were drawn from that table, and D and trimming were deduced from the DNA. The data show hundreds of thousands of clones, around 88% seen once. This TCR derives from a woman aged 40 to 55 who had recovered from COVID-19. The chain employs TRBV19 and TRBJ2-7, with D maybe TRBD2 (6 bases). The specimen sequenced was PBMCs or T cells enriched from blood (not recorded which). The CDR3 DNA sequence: TGTGCCAGTAGTTTGTCGGGGGTGGACTACTCCGAGCAGTACTTC. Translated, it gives CASSLSGVDYSEQYF.